This T cell receptor (beta chain) was recovered during a study of CD8 T cells in ankylosing spondylitis. Points from the study as a whole: From matched ankylosing spondylitis synovial fluid, disease-linked clones were reportedly recovered at significantly enriched levels.

There are many counts of this clonotype. The antigen remains unidentified. TCRdb reprocessed the 5' RACE reads with MiXCR, giving one entry per CDR3 protein. The sample records fewer than 350,000 distinct CDR3 sequences, around a tenth being singletons. V shed 4 bases and J shed 4 bases, with 15 bases lying between them. This CDR3 is 15 amino acids long. The germline V gene has CDR1 SGHRS and CDR2 YFSETQ. What was sequenced was blood, either unsorted or a sorted T cell fraction (not recorded which). This receptor was identified in a female donor with ankylosing spondylitis or in good health (not recorded which). This chain joins TRBV5-1 and TRBJ2-1, with D tentatively TRBD2 (5 bases). CDR3 DNA: TGCGCCAGCAGCGCGGACTCCTCCCTATACAATGAGCAGTTCTTC. Translated, it gives CASSADSSLYNEQFF. The full variable domain, rest sourced from reference TRBV5-1 and TRBJ2-1, is KAGVTQTPRYLIKTRGQQVTLSCSPISGHRSVSWYQQTPGQGLQFLFEYFSETQRNKGNFPGRFSGRQFSNSRSEMNVSTLELGDSALYLCASSADSSLYNEQFFGPGTRLTVL.